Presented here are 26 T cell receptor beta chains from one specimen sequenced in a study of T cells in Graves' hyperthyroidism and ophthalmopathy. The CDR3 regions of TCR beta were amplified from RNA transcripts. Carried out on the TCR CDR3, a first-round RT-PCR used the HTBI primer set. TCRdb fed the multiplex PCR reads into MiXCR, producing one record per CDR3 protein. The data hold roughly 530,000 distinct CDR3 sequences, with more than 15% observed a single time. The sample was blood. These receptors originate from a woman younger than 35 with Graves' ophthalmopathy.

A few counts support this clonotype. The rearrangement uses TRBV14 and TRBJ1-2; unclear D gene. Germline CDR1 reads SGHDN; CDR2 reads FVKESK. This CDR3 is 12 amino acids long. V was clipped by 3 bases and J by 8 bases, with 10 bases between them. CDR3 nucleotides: TGTGCCAGCAGCCAGAACAGAAGGGGCTACACCTTC. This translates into CASSQNRRGYTF.

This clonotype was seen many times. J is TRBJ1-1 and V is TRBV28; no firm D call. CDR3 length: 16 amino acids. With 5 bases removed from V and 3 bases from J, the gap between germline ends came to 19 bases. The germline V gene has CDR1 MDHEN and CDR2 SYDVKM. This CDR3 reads CASSKILAEGDTEAFF. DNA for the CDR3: TGTGCCAGCAGTAAAATTTTAGCCGAGGGAGACACTGAAGCTTTCTTT.

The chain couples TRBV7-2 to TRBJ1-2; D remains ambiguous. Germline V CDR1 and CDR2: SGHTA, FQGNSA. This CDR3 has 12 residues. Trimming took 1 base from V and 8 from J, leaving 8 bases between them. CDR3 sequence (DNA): TGTGCCAGCAGCTTAGTCTTGCGAGGCTACACCTTC. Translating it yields CASSLVLRGYTF.

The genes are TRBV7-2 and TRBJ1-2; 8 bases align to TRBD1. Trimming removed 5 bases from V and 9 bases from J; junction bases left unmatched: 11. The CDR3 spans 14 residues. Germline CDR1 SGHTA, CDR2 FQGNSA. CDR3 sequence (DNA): TGTGCCAGCAGCACAGGACAGGGCGACCTCAGCTACACCTTC. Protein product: CASSTGQGDLSYTF.

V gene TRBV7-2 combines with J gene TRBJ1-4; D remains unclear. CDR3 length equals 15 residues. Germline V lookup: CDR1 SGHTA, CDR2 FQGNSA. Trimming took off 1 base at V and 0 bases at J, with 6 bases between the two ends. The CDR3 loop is CASSLVAATNEKLFF. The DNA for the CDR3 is TGTGCCAGCAGCTTAGTTGCGGCAACTAATGAAAAACTGTTTTTT. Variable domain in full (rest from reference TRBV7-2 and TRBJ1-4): GAGVSQSPSNKVTEKGKDVELRCDPISGHTALYWYRQSLGQGLEFLIYFQGNSAPDKSGLPSDRFSAERTGGSVSTLTIQRTQQEDSAVYLCASSLVAATNEKLFFGSGTQLSVL.

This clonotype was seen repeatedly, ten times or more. The CDR3 loop reads CASSGPSGGHQETQYF. CDR3 sequence (DNA): TGTGCCAGCAGTGGTCCTAGCGGGGGTCACCAAGAGACCCAGTACTTC. The chain is built from TRBV6-1 and TRBJ2-5; 10 positions match TRBD2. The CDR3 is 16 amino acids. Germline lookup yields CDR1 MNHNS and CDR2 SASEGT. J was trimmed by 0 bases and V by 4 bases; bases with no gene match: 5.

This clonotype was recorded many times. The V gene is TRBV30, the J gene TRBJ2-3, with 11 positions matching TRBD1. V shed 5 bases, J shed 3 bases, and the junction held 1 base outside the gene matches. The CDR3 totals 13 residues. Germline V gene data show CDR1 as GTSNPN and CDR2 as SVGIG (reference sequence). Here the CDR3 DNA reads TGTGCCTGGGGGACAGGGGGGACAGATACGCAGTATTTT. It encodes CAWGTGGTDTQYF. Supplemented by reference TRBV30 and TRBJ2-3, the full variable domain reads SQTIHQWPATLVQPVGSPLSLECTVEGTSNPNLYWYRQAAGRGLQLLFYSVGIGQISSEVPQNLSASRPQDRQFILSSKKLLLSDSGFYLCAWGTGGTDTQYFGPGTRLTVL.

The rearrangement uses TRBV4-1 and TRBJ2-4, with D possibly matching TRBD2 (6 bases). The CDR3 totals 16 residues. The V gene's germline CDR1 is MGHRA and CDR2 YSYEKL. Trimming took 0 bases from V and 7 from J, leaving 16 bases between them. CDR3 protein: CASSQEDPGRLNIQYF. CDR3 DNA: TGCGCCAGCAGCCAAGAGGACCCAGGGAGGCTGAACATTCAGTACTTC.

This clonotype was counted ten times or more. CDR3 nucleotide sequence: TGTGCCAGCAGTCCGATAAACACAGATACGCAGTATTTT. It translates to CASSPINTDTQYF. This chain uses TRBV12-3 or TRBV12-4 with TRBJ2-3; D gene uncertain. The V end lost 5 bases, the J end lost 2 bases, and 8 bases lay between the germline ends. The CDR3 extends over 13 amino acids.

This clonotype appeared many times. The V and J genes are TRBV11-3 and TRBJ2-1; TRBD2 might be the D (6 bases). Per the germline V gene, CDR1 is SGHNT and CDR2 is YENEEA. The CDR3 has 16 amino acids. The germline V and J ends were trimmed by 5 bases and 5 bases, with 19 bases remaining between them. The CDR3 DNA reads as TGTGCCAGCAGCCGGGGCGGGGAGGCCCTCGACAATGAGCAGTTCTTC. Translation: CASSRGGEALDNEQFF. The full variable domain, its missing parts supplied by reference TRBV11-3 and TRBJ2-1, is EAGVVQSPRYKIIEKKQPVAFWCNPISGHNTLYWYLQNLGQGPELLIRYENEEAVDDSQLPKDRFSAERLKGVDSTLKIQPAELGDSAVYLCASSRGGEALDNEQFFGPGTRLTVL.

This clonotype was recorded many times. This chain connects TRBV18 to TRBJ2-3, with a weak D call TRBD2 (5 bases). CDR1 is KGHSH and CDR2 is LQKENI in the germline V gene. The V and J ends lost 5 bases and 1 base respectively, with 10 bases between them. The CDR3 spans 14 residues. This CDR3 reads CASSVRAGTDTQYF. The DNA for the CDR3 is TGTGCCAGCTCAGTGCGGGCCGGCACAGATACGCAGTATTTT.

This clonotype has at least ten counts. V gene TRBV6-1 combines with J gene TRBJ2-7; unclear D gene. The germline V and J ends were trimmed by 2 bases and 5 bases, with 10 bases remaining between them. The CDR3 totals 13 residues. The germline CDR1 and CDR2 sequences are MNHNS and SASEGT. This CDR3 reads CASSEFVGNEQYF. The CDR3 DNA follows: TGTGCCAGCAGTGAATTTGTGGGGAACGAGCAGTACTTC.

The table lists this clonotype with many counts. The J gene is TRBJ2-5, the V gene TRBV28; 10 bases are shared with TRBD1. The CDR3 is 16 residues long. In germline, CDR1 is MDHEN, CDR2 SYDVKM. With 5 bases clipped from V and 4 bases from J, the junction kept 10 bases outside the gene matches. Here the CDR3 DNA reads TGTGCCAGCAGTCCCCGACAGGGGGCTTTAGGAGAGACCCAGTACTTC. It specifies CASSPRQGALGETQYF.

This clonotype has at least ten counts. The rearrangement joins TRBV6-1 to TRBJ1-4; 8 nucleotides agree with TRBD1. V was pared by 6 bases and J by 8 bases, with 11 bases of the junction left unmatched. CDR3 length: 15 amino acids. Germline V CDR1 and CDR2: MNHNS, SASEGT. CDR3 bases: TGTGCCAGCAGAGCGGACAGGGTGGTTAACGAAAAACTGTTTTTT. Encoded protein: CASRADRVVNEKLFF.

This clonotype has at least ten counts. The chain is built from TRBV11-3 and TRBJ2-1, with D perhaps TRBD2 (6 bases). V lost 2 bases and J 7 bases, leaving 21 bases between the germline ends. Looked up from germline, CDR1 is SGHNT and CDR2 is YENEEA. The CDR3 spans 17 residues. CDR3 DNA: TGTGCCAGCAGCTTAAGTTTCGGGACTCTTAACGTAAATGAGCAGTTCTTC. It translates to CASSLSFGTLNVNEQFF.

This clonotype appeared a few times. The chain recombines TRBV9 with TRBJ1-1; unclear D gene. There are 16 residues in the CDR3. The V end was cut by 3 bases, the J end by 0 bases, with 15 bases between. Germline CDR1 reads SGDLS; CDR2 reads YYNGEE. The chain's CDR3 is CASSAPLGRLNTEAFF. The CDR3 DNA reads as TGTGCCAGCAGCGCTCCCCTTGGACGGTTGAACACTGAAGCTTTCTTT.

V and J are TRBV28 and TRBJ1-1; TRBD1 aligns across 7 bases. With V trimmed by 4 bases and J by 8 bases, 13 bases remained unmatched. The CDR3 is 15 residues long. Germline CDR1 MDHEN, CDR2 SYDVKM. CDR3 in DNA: TGTGCCAGCAGTTCCCCCAGGGGGTCCCCCAACGAAGCTTTCTTT. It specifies CASSSPRGSPNEAFF. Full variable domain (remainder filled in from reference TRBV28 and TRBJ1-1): DVKVTQSSRYLVKRTGEKVFLECVQDMDHENMFWYRQDPGLGLRLIYFSYDVKMKEKGDIPEGYSVSREKKERFSLILESASTNQTSMYLCASSSPRGSPNEAFFGQGTRLTVV.

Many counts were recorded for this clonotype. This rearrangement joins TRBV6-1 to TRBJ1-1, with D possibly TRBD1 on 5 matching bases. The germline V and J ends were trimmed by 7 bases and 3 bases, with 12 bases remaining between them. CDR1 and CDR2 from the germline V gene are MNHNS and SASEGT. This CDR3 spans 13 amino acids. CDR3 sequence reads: CASTYRGDTEAFF. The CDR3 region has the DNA TGTGCCAGCACCTACCGGGGGGACACTGAAGCTTTCTTT.

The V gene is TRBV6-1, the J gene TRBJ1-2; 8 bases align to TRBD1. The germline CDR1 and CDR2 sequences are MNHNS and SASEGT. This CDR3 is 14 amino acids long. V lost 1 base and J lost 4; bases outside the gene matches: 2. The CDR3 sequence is CASSEGQGFYGYTF. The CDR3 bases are TGTGCCAGCAGTGAAGGACAGGGGTTCTATGGCTACACCTTC.

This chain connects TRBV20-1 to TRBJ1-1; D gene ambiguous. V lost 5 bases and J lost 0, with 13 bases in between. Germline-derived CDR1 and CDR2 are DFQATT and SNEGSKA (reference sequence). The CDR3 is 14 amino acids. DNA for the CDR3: TGCAGTGCTTCGGTAAGGAGGGTGAACACTGAAGCTTTCTTT. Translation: CSASVRRVNTEAFF.

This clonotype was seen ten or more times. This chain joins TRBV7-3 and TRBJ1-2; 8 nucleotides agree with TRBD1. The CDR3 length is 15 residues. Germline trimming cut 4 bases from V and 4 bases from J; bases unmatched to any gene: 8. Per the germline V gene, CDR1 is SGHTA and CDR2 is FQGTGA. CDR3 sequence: CASSSGTGTGYGYTF. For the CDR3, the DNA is TGTGCCAGCAGCTCCGGGACAGGAACCGGCTATGGCTACACCTTC.

CDR3 sequence reads: CSARQEGRDTQYF. The CDR3 DNA follows: TGCAGTGCGAGGCAAGAGGGTAGGGACACTCAGTACTTC. The V gene is TRBV20-1, the J gene TRBJ2-4; D perhaps matches TRBD1 (6 bases). CDR3 length equals 13 residues. The V end lost 6 bases, the J end lost 12 bases, and 21 bases lay between the germline ends. Germline CDR1 is DFQATT and CDR2 is SNEGSKA (reference sequence).

The CDR3 protein is CASSKLAGGQADTQYF. The CDR3 DNA sequence: TGTGCCAGCAGCAAACTAGCGGGGGGGCAGGCAGATACGCAGTATTTT. The chain is built from TRBV7-9 and TRBJ2-3, with TRBD2 matching over 13 bases. The CDR3 has 16 amino acids. Per the germline V gene, CDR1 is SEHNR and CDR2 is FQNEAQ (reference sequence). V lost 5 bases, J lost 4 bases, and 6 bases stayed unmatched.

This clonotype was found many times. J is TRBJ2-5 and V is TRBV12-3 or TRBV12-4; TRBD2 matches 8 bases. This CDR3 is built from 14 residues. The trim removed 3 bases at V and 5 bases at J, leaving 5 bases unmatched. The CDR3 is CASSLFTSGETQYF. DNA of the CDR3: TGTGCCAGCAGTTTGTTTACTAGCGGCGAGACCCAGTACTTC.

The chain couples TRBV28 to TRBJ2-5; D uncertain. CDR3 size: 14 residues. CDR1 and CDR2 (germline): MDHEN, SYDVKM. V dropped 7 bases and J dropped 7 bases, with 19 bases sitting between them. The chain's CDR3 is CASKELSRGATQYF. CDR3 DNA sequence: TGTGCCAGCAAGGAACTCTCTAGAGGCGCGACCCAGTACTTC. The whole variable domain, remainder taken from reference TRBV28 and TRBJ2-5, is DVKVTQSSRYLVKRTGEKVFLECVQDMDHENMFWYRQDPGLGLRLIYFSYDVKMKEKGDIPEGYSVSREKKERFSLILESASTNQTSMYLCASKELSRGATQYFGPGTRLLVL.

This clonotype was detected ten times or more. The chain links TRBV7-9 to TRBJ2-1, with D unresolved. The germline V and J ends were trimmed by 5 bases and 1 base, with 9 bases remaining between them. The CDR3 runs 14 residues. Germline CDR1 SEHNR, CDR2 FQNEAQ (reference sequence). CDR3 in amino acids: CASSPGASYNEQFF. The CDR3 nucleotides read TGTGCCAGCAGCCCCGGAGCTTCCTACAATGAGCAGTTCTTC.